This T cell receptor (beta chain) was profiled in a study of blood T cell repertoires in COVID-19. Study details: Samples came from the United States, Italy and Spain, spanning acute and convalescent COVID-19. In each case, the material was cDNA or gDNA derived from T cells, B-cell-depleted T cells, or PBMCs.

Study processing details: Counts of nucleated cells, estimated from reference gene primer amplification, were obtained. Libraries were prepared by immunoSEQ multiplex PCR; TCRdb keeps only in-frame clonotypes and omits some of them. V and J calls plus clone size are reproduced from that table; the DNA served to infer D and trimming. The table has roughly 43,000 clones, about four fifths seen once. Trimming removed 5 bases from V and 0 bases from J; junction bases left unmatched: 11. The CDR3 sequence is 18 residues long. Germline assignment: CDR1 MNHEY and CDR2 SMNVEV (reference sequence). The receptor was derived from an elderly woman with acute or convalescent COVID-19. The sequenced sample consisted of peripheral blood. The J gene is TRBJ1-1, the V gene TRBV27; 11 bases map to TRBD1. The CDR3 loop is CASSGTGTGGFMNTEAFF. In DNA form, the CDR3 reads TGTGCCAGCAGTGGAACCGGGACAGGGGGGTTCATGAACACTGAAGCTTTCTTT.